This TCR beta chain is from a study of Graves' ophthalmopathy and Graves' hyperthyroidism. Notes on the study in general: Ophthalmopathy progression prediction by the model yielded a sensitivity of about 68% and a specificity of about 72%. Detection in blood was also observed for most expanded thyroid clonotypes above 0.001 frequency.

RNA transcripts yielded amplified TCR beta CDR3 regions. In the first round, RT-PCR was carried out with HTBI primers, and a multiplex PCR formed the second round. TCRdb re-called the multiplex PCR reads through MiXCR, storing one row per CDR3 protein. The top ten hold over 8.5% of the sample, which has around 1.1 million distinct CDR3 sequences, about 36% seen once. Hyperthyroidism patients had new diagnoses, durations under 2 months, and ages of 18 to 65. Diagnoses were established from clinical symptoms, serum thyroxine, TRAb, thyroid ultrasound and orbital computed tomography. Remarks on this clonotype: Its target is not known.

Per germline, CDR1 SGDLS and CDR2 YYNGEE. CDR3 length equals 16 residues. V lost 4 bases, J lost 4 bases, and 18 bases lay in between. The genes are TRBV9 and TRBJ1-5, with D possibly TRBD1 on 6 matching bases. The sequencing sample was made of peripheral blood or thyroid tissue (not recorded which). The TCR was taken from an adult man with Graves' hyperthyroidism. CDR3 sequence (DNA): TGTGCCAGCAGCTTCGGGAGGGGGGGCGCGAATCAGCCCCAGCATTTT. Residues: CASSFGRGGANQPQHF.